This T cell receptor beta chain came from a study of cytomegalovirus exposure and HLA in healthy donors. The study drew the donors from its approximately 110-subject validation cohort, separate from the approximately 700-subject first cohort. Some clones are missing from TCRdb's copy, which holds only in-frame ones; the method was immunoSEQ multiplex PCR. The profile shows about 130,000 clones, more than 70% of them singletons. Findings and limits, study-wide: According to the study, roughly 160 TCR beta chains were cytomegalovirus-associated.

Comments on this clone: Its antigen is unknown.

The receptor comes from a man younger than 40 in good health and CMV-seronegative. Sequenced: PBMCs.

The CDR3 sequence is CASSVYGQGGDTQYF. The CDR3 DNA follows: TGTGCCAGCAGCGTCTATGGACAGGGAGGAGATACGCAGTATTTT. V and J are TRBV7-2 and TRBJ2-3, with TRBD1 matching over 8 bases. V lost 5 bases, J lost 5 bases, and 9 bases stayed unmatched. This CDR3 region has 15 residues. The germline V gene has CDR1 SGHTA and CDR2 FQGNSA. The whole variable domain, remainder taken from reference TRBV7-2 and TRBJ2-3, is GAGVSQSPSNKVTEKGKDVELRCDPISGHTALYWYRQSLGQGLEFLIYFQGNSAPDKSGLPSDRFSAERTGGSVSTLTIQRTQQEDSAVYLCASSVYGQGGDTQYFGPGTRLTVL.